This TCR beta chain was obtained from a study of siplizumab effects on memory and regulatory T cells. Some clones are missing from TCRdb's copy, which holds only in-frame ones; the method was immunoSEQ multiplex PCR. The sample has roughly 93,000 clones, about 94% seen once. Trimming cost V 3 bases and J 8 bases, with 22 bases left between them. This CDR3 region has 16 residues. The V gene's germline CDR1 is MDHEN and CDR2 SYDVKM. Notes on this clone: Antigen: not known.

The study's findings and limits: Left unconfirmed was the suppressive function of proliferating Tregs from siplizumab cultures. With siplizumab, cumulative frequency of CD4+ memory-derived alloreactive sequences dropped significantly. A major contribution to the alloresponse seemed to be made by naive T cells, which seemed more diverse than memory cells.

V gene TRBV28 combines with J gene TRBJ2-5; possible D gene TRBD1, 6 bases. Source material: non-Treg CD4+ T cells sorted from blood. The TCR originated in a human donor in good health. The CDR3 nucleotides are TGTGCCAGCAGTTTCCCCGGGGAAGGACAGAAGAGAACCCAGTACTTC. Encoded protein: CASSFPGEGQKRTQYF.